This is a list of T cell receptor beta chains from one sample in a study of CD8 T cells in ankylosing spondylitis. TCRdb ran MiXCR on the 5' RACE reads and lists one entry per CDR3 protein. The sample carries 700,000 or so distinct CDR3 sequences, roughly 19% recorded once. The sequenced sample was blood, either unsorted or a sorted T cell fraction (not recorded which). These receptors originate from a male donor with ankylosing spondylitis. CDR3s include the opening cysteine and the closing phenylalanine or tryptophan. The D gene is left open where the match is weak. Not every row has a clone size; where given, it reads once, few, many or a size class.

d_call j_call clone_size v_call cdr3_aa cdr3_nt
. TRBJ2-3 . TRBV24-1 CATSDSAAPGVLDTQYF TGTGCCACCAGTGATTCGGCGGCCCCCGGGGTGTTGGATACGCAGTATTTT
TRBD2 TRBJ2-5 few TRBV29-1 CSAGPLLAGDWETQYF TGCAGCGCAGGCCCTCTACTAGCGGGAGATTGGGAGACCCAGTACTTC
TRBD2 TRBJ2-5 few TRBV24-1 CATSDLPGGGQETQYF TGTGCCACCAGTGACCTCCCGGGAGGGGGCCAAGAGACCCAGTACTTC
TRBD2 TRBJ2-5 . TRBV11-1 CASILMGLAGASQETQYF TGTGCCAGCATCCTAATGGGGCTAGCGGGAGCCAGCCAAGAGACCCAGTACTTC
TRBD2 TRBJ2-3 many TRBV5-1 CASSDPGLVSDTQYF TGCGCCAGCAGTGACCCGGGACTAGTATCTGATACGCAGTATTTT
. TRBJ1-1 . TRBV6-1 CASSPERVRSTEAFF TGTGCCAGCAGCCCCGAACGAGTGCGGAGCACTGAAGCTTTCTTT
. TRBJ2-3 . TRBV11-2 CASSLVGAGKYF TGTGCCAGCAGCTTGGTGGGGGCCGGGAAGTATTTT
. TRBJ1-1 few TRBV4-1 CASSHPVRNTEAFF TGCGCCAGCAGCCACCCCGTACGGAACACTGAAGCTTTCTTT
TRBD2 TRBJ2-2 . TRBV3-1 CASSRKLAQNTGELFF TGTGCCAGCAGCCGTAAACTAGCGCAGAACACCGGGGAGCTGTTTTTT
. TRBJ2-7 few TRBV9 CASSVGTDFSYEQYF TGTGCCAGCAGCGTAGGGACAGACTTTTCCTACGAGCAGTACTTC
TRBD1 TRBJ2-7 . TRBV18 CASSRKDRDEQYF TGTGCCAGCTCACGAAAAGACAGGGACGAGCAGTACTTC
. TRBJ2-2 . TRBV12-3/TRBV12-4 CASSKVREITGELFF TGTGCCAGCAGTAAGGTCCGGGAGATCACCGGGGAGCTGTTTTTT
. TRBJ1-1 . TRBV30 CAWSGGMEVGAFF TGTGCCTGGAGTGGCGGAATGGAAGTCGGAGCTTTCTTT
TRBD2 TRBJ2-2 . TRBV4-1 CASRPRGVDGELFF TGCGCCAGCAGGCCCCGGGGGGTTGACGGGGAGCTGTTTTTT
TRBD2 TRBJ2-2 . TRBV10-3 CAISHTLREGTGELFF TGTGCCATCAGCCATACCCTGAGGGAGGGCACCGGGGAGCTGTTTTTT
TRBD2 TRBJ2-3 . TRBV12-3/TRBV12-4 CASSLRSGRGVTDTQYF TGTGCCAGCAGTTTAAGGAGCGGGAGAGGAGTCACAGATACGCAGTATTTT
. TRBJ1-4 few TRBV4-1 CASSSQTVTPIEKLFF TGCGCCAGCAGCTCCCAGACAGTGACCCCGATTGAAAAACTGTTTTTT
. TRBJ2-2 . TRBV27 CASSYRENTGELFF TGTGCCAGCAGTTATCGAGAGAACACCGGGGAGCTGTTTTTT
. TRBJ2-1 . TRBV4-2 CASSQVAENNEQFF TGTGCCAGCAGCCAAGTCGCAGAGAACAATGAGCAGTTCTTC
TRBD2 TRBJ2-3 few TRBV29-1 CSVASAGDSTDTQYF TGCAGCGTTGCTTCGGCGGGGGATAGCACAGATACGCAGTATTTT
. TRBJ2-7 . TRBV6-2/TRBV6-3 CASSNPRSYHSYEQYF TGTGCCAGCAGTAATCCCCGGTCATATCACTCCTACGAGCAGTACTTC
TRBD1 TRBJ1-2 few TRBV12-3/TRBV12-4 CASSFGGTGSFRGYGYTF TGTGCCAGCAGTTTCGGCGGGACAGGGTCGTTCAGGGGCTATGGCTACACCTTC
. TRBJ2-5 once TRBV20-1 CSARAQGHQETQYF TGCAGTGCTAGAGCGCAGGGGCATCAAGAGACCCAGTACTTC
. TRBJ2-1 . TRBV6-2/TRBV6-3 CASSLPPDNNEQFF TGTGCCAGCAGTCTCCCCCCAGACAACAATGAGCAGTTCTTC
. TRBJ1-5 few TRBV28 CASSRRQPQHF TGTGCCAGCAGCCGTCGACAGCCCCAGCATTTT
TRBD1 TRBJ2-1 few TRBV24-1 CATSETGQGVGEQFF TGTGCCACCAGTGAGACGGGACAGGGGGTCGGTGAGCAGTTCTTC
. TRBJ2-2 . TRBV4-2 CASSQEVPRLDSTGELFF TGTGCCAGCAGCCAAGAAGTCCCGCGGCTAGACAGCACCGGGGAGCTGTTTTTT
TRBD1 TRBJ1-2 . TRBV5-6 CASSVGGDRLFYGYTF TGTGCCAGCAGCGTTGGGGGGGACAGACTTTTCTATGGCTACACCTTC